Below, 30 T cell receptor beta chains from the same sample are listed, as sequenced in a study of blood T cell repertoires in COVID-19. TCRdb keeps only in-frame clones here, not all; method: immunoSEQ multiplex PCR. The repertoire consists of approximately 100,000 clones, with roughly 92% occurring once and the leading ten covering roughly 0.97%. Source material: peripheral blood. These receptors were obtained from a man in his 60s with acute or convalescent COVID-19.

This chain uses TRBV12-3 or TRBV12-4 with TRBJ2-7, with a possible D match to TRBD2 (5 bases). V lost 5 bases to trimming and J lost 6 bases, with 14 bases between them. The CDR3 is made up of 13 amino acids. The CDR3 DNA reads TGTGCCAGCAGTCCGGAGCGGAGGAGCGAGCAGTACTTC. Translated, it gives CASSPERRSEQYF.

The chain couples TRBV24-1 to TRBJ2-1; 11 bases map to TRBD2. V trimming: 4 bases; J trimming: 4 bases; junction bases outside the gene matches: 2. This CDR3 comprises 15 residues. Germline CDR1 is KGHDR and CDR2 is SFDVKD. The CDR3 DNA follows: TGTGCCACCAGTGAGAGACTAGCGGGATACAATGAGCAGTTCTTC. Encoded protein: CATSERLAGYNEQFF.

This chain uses TRBV10-1 with TRBJ2-3; 11 bases fit TRBD2. Germline CDR1 reads WNHNN; CDR2 reads SYGVQD (reference sequence). The CDR3 has 18 residues. Trimming removed 4 bases from V and 0 bases from J; junction bases left unmatched: 9. The DNA for the CDR3 is TGCGCCAGCAGTGGTCCGGGACTAGCGGACTCTAGCACAGATACGCAGTATTTT. This translates into CASSGPGLADSSTDTQYF.

V and J are TRBV27 and TRBJ2-5, with D tentatively TRBD1 (6 bases). Germline V gives CDR1 MNHEY, CDR2 SMNVEV (reference sequence). V lost 4 bases to trimming and J lost 4 bases, with 22 bases between them. The CDR3 sequence is 17 residues long. The CDR3, as DNA: TGTGCCAGCAGTTATTACGGTACAGGGTTGGGTGGAGAGACCCAGTACTTC. Translation gives CASSYYGTGLGGETQYF.

This clone showed up just once. The rearrangement links TRBV7-7 to TRBJ2-5; 9 nucleotides agree with TRBD2. Germline assignment: CDR1 SSHAT and CDR2 FNYEAQ (reference sequence). This CDR3 contains 17 residues. V lost 1 base and J lost 4; bases outside the gene matches: 10. The CDR3 DNA is TGTGCCAGCAGCTTAGGCGTGGGCGGGAGGGCCCGAGAGACCCAGTACTTC. Amino acids: CASSLGVGGRARETQYF.

This clone appeared once. This chain uses TRBV7-2 with TRBJ2-2, with 7 bases matching TRBD2. V lost 6 bases to trimming and J lost 6 bases; unmatched junction nucleotides: 10. The CDR3 is 15 residues long. Germline values: CDR1 SGHTA, CDR2 FQGNSA. In DNA, the CDR3 is TGTGCCAGCAGTCTAGCGGTCCTCCCCCCCGGGGAGCTGTTTTTT. Translating it yields CASSLAVLPPGELFF. Full variable domain (remainder filled in from reference TRBV7-2 and TRBJ2-2): GAGVSQSPSNKVTEKGKDVELRCDPISGHTALYWYRQSLGQGLEFLIYFQGNSAPDKSGLPSDRFSAERTGGSVSTLTIQRTQQEDSAVYLCASSLAVLPPGELFFGEGSRLTVL.

The genes are TRBV12-3 or TRBV12-4 and TRBJ1-5; D uncertain. Between the trimmed V and J ends, which lost 1 base and 9 bases, there was a span of 10 bases. The CDR3 is made up of 13 amino acids. The DNA for the CDR3 is TGTGCCAGCAGTTTAGAGGGAGCGGGGCCCCAGCATTTT. Protein product: CASSLEGAGPQHF.

This chain uses TRBV3-1 (or the pseudogene TRBV3-2) with TRBJ2-1; 9 bases agree with TRBD2. Trimming took 1 base from V and 7 from J; bases not matched to a gene: 8. The CDR3 covers 16 residues. Looked up from germline, CDR1 is LGHDT and CDR2 is YNNKEL (reference sequence). The CDR3: CASSQGSPSGTNEQFF. The DNA for the CDR3 is TGTGCCAGCAGCCAAGGCTCCCCTAGCGGGACTAATGAGCAGTTCTTC.

As to this clone: Other DNA sequences in the same sample also yield this CDR3. This chain uses TRBV7-3 with TRBJ2-3; D is perhaps TRBD2 (6 bases). This CDR3 region has 15 residues. Trimming left V 5 bases short and J 0 bases short, with 12 bases between. Germline V gives CDR1 SGHTA, CDR2 FQGTGA. CDR3 in amino acids: CASSRAGGSTDTQYF. Here the CDR3 DNA reads TGTGCCAGCAGCCGAGCGGGCGGGAGCACAGATACGCAGTATTTT.

V usage is TRBV6-6 and J usage is TRBJ2-5, with D tentatively TRBD1 (5 bases). Germline V gene lookup returns CDR1 MNHNY and CDR2 SVGAGI (reference sequence). Trimming shortened V by 6 bases and J by 5 bases, and 13 bases separated the two germline ends. CDR3 length: 13 residues. The CDR3 DNA reads as TGTGCCAGCAGAGGGCAGGGTGAGGAGACCCAGTACTTC. Translated: CASRGQGEETQYF.

The chain is built from TRBV29-1 and TRBJ2-2, with 8 bases fitting TRBD2. The CDR3 loop spans 14 amino acids. Unmatched junction bases numbered 8, after V lost 6 bases and J lost 5 bases. Germline V lookup: CDR1 SQVTM, CDR2 ANQGSEA. The DNA of the CDR3 is TGCAGCGTGTCGGGACTAGGGGGGACCGGGGAGCTGTTTTTT. Translation: CSVSGLGGTGELFF.

The gene calls are TRBV5-8 and TRBJ1-2; perhaps TRBD1 as D (5 bases). The CDR3 is 16 residues long. Germline V CDR1 and CDR2: SGHTS, YDEGEE. V lost 1 base to trimming and J lost 4 bases, with 17 bases between them. CDR3 sequence reads: CASSLREGQRVYGYTF. For the CDR3, the DNA is TGTGCCAGCAGCTTGAGAGAGGGGCAGCGGGTCTATGGCTACACCTTC. Full variable domain (remainder filled in from reference TRBV5-8 and TRBJ1-2): EAGVTQSPTHLIKTRGQQATLRCSPISGHTSVYWYQQALGLGLQFLLWYDEGEERNRGNFPPRFSGRQFPNYSSELNVNALELEDSALYLCASSLREGQRVYGYTFGSGTRLTVV.

The chain recombines TRBV30 with TRBJ2-3, with 9 bases that match TRBD1. Germline V gene data show CDR1 as GTSNPN and CDR2 as SVGIG (reference sequence). The CDR3 contains 15 residues. The junction had 8 bases not matched to a gene; V was cut back by 3 bases and J by 4 bases. CDR3 protein: CAWSPRDRVPDTQYF. The CDR3 coding sequence is TGTGCCTGGAGCCCCCGGGACAGGGTTCCAGATACGCAGTATTTT. The variable domain in full, completed from reference TRBV30 and TRBJ2-3, reads SQTIHQWPATLVQPVGSPLSLECTVEGTSNPNLYWYRQAAGRGLQLLFYSVGIGQISSEVPQNLSASRPQDRQFILSSKKLLLSDSGFYLCAWSPRDRVPDTQYFGPGTRLTVL.

The rearrangement links TRBV7-9 to TRBJ1-4; D unclear. CDR3 size: 15 residues. Trimming pared 4 bases from V and 3 bases from J, leaving 12 bases between. Germline V CDR1 and CDR2: SEHNR, FQNEAQ (reference sequence). In DNA form, the CDR3 reads TGTGCCAGCAGCTCTAGTTGGGAGGCTAATGAAAAACTGTTTTTT. It is translated as CASSSSWEANEKLFF.

The V call is TRBV2, the J call TRBJ2-3, with 12 bases identical to TRBD2. V lost 6 bases and J lost 2; bases outside the gene matches: 9. This CDR3 is built from 17 residues. Germline CDR1 and CDR2: SNHLY and FYNNEI. This CDR3 is CASSVGLAGGPTDTQYF. CDR3 bases: TGTGCCAGCAGCGTAGGTCTAGCGGGAGGGCCCACAGATACGCAGTATTTT.

The chain recombines TRBV5-5 with TRBJ1-6; D ambiguous. The V end was cut by 0 bases, the J end by 8 bases, with 15 bases between. Looked up from germline, CDR1 is SGHKS and CDR2 is YYEKEE (reference sequence). This CDR3 comprises 16 residues. CDR3 residues: CASSLGRVLSDSPLHF. The CDR3 DNA sequence: TGTGCCAGCAGCTTGGGACGGGTTTTGAGTGATTCACCCCTCCACTTT.

The gene calls are TRBV6-2 or TRBV6-3 and TRBJ2-1; the match to TRBD2 covers 10 bases. CDR1 and CDR2 from the germline V gene are MNHEY and SVGEGT. V lost 6 bases to trimming and J lost 7 bases; unmatched junction nucleotides: 6. The CDR3 consists of 14 residues. CDR3 sequence reads: CASSPSGSINEQFF. Written as DNA, the CDR3 is TGTGCCAGCAGCCCTAGCGGGAGTATTAATGAGCAGTTCTTC.

The CDR3 loop is CASSLGLAGDEQYF. In nucleotides, the CDR3 is TGTGCCAGCAGTTTAGGGCTAGCGGGAGATGAGCAGTACTTC. The gene calls are TRBV27 and TRBJ2-7, with 10 bases lining up with TRBD2. V gave up 2 bases and J gave up 7 bases; unmatched junction bases: 5. The CDR3 covers 14 residues. The germline V gene has CDR1 MNHEY and CDR2 SMNVEV (reference sequence).

This clone was detected once. The V gene is TRBV11-2, the J gene TRBJ2-2; 9 bases agree with TRBD2. There are 16 residues in the CDR3. The V and J ends lost 2 bases and 7 bases, in that order; junction bases with no gene match: 8. Per the germline V gene, CDR1 is SGHAT and CDR2 is FQNNGV. CDR3 in amino acids: CASSLTGGRANGELFF. CDR3 nucleotide sequence: TGTGCCAGCAGCTTAACGGGCGGGAGGGCGAACGGGGAGCTGTTTTTT. Together with reference TRBV11-2 and TRBJ2-2, the CDR3 gives the full variable domain: EAGVAQSPRYKIIEKRQSVAFWCNPISGHATLYWYQQILGQGPKLLIQFQNNGVVDDSQLPKDRFSAERLKGVDSTLKIQPAKLEDSAVYLCASSLTGGRANGELFFGEGSRLTVL.

The V and J genes are TRBV13 and TRBJ1-6; no firm D call. Germline CDR1 and CDR2: PRHDT and FYEKMQ (reference sequence). The V end lost 0 bases, the J end lost 3 bases, and 6 bases lay between the germline ends. CDR3 size: 15 residues. The CDR3 region has the DNA TGTGCCAGCAGCTTAGGGGGCAACTATAATTCACCCCTCCACTTT. Translated: CASSLGGNYNSPLHF.

The V and J genes are TRBV19 and TRBJ2-3; 14 bases are shared with TRBD2. From germline, CDR1 is LNHDA and CDR2 SQIVND (reference sequence). The trim removed 8 bases at V and 5 bases at J, leaving 6 bases unmatched. This CDR3 contains 15 residues. In nucleotides, the CDR3 is TGTGCCAGTTCGGGACTAGCGGGAGATGTAGATACGCAGTATTTT. This translates into CASSGLAGDVDTQYF. Filled out from reference TRBV19 and TRBJ2-3, the complete variable domain reads DGGITQSPKYLFRKEGQNVTLSCEQNLNHDAMYWYRQDPGQGLRLIYYSQIVNDFQKGDIAEGYSVSREKKESFPLTVTSAQKNPTAFYLCASSGLAGDVDTQYFGPGTRLTVL.

The gene calls are TRBV30 and TRBJ1-6; perhaps TRBD1 as D (6 bases). Germline assignment: CDR1 GTSNPN and CDR2 SVGIG (reference sequence). V dropped 5 bases and J dropped 10 bases, with 12 bases sitting between them. The CDR3 sequence is 12 residues long. CDR3 sequence (DNA): TGTGCCTGGGGGGACAACGAATCACCCCTCCACTTT. Translating gives CAWGDNESPLHF.

The V and J genes are TRBV24-1 and TRBJ2-7; 13 bases align to TRBD2. Germline CDR1 reads KGHDR; CDR2 reads SFDVKD. V lost 4 bases, J lost 5 bases, and 4 bases stayed unmatched. The CDR3 loop spans 15 amino acids. The CDR3 reads CATSDQTSGRNEQYF. For the CDR3, the DNA is TGTGCCACCAGTGACCAGACTAGCGGGAGGAACGAGCAGTACTTC.

The genes are TRBV4-1 and TRBJ1-1, with 7 bases matching TRBD1. J was trimmed by 5 bases and V by 3 bases; bases with no gene match: 9. This CDR3 comprises 15 residues. Germline lookup yields CDR1 MGHRA and CDR2 YSYEKL. CDR3 residues: CASSQTTGVETEAFF. The CDR3 nucleotides read TGCGCCAGCAGCCAGACCACAGGGGTGGAGACTGAAGCTTTCTTT.

The genes are TRBV19 and TRBJ1-1; D uncertain. The V gene lost 1 base and the J gene lost 0 bases, with 9 bases spanning the gap. This CDR3 is 15 amino acids long. Germline loops: CDR1 LNHDA, CDR2 SQIVND (reference sequence). The CDR3 coding sequence is TGTGCCAGTAGTATAGTAGGGAGACTGAACACTGAAGCTTTCTTT. Translation: CASSIVGRLNTEAFF. Together with reference TRBV19 and TRBJ1-1, the CDR3 gives the full variable domain: DGGITQSPKYLFRKEGQNVTLSCEQNLNHDAMYWYRQDPGQGLRLIYYSQIVNDFQKGDIAEGYSVSREKKESFPLTVTSAQKNPTAFYLCASSIVGRLNTEAFFGQGTRLTVV.

The rearrangement uses TRBV2 and TRBJ2-3, with 9 bases matching TRBD1. Germline CDR1 is SNHLY and CDR2 is FYNNEI. The CDR3 sequence is 15 residues long. After removal of 8 bases from V and 2 bases from J, the junction contained 8 bases not matched to a gene. This CDR3 is CASGRGTGPTDTQYF. CDR3 nucleotide sequence: TGTGCCAGCGGGAGGGGGACAGGGCCCACAGATACGCAGTATTTT. Complete variable domain (other parts from reference TRBV2 and TRBJ2-3): EPEVTQTPSHQVTQMGQEVILRCVPISNHLYFYWYRQILGQKVEFLVSFYNNEISEKSEIFDDQFSVERPDGSNFTLKIRSTKLEDSAMYFCASGRGTGPTDTQYFGPGTRLTVL.

The V and J genes are TRBV27 and TRBJ2-5; tentatively, D is TRBD2 (5 bases). This CDR3 comprises 14 residues. CDR1 is MNHEY and CDR2 is SMNVEV in the germline V gene (reference sequence). With 6 bases removed from V and 5 bases from J, the gap between germline ends came to 16 bases. This CDR3 is CASSRGGSRETQYF. DNA of the CDR3: TGTGCCAGCAGCCGCGGAGGTAGTAGGGAGACCCAGTACTTC.

This chain uses TRBV7-2 with TRBJ2-3; possibly TRBD1 for D (6 bases). This CDR3 comprises 17 residues. V was pared by 1 base and J by 6 bases, with 20 bases between. Germline V gives CDR1 SGHTA, CDR2 FQGNSA. The CDR3 DNA reads TGTGCCAGCAGCTTAGGCCTTTTGGGGGCGACGATTGATACGCAGTATTTT. This codes for CASSLGLLGATIDTQYF.

The rearrangement joins TRBV5-1 to TRBJ2-2; possible D gene TRBD2, 5 bases. Germline CDR1 SGHRS, CDR2 YFSETQ. This CDR3 spans 18 amino acids. The V end lost 3 bases, the J end lost 0 bases, and 18 bases lay between the germline ends. The CDR3, as DNA: TGCGCCAGCAGCTACTCTACTAGGCCCTCGGCGAACACCGGGGAGCTGTTTTTT. Translated: CASSYSTRPSANTGELFF.

The chain employs TRBV6-2 or TRBV6-3 and TRBJ2-3; D remains ambiguous. This CDR3 contains 11 residues. V was shortened by 4 bases and J by 4 bases, with 3 bases between the two germline ends. Germline V gene sequence: CDR1 MNHEY, CDR2 SVGEGT. CDR3 region: CASSSADTQYF. The CDR3 DNA is TGTGCCAGCAGTTCCGCAGATACGCAGTATTTT.